This TCR beta chain was recovered during a study of OX40 agonist ivuxolimab in advanced cancers. Of note for this clone: Its antigen is as yet unknown.

The CDR3 contains 17 residues. Germline V lookup: CDR1 SGHAT, CDR2 FQNNGV. V shed 2 bases and J shed 0 bases, with 14 bases lying between them. Sequencing was performed with immunoSEQ multiplex PCR; in TCRdb, only in-frame clones are kept and a portion is missing. The sample holds under 85,000 clones, 94% seen once. Whole-study findings and limits: Within 6 weeks, CD4+ and CD8+ blood T cells expanded clonally at 0.1 to 3.0 mg/kg. CD8+ T cells (on average) carried more expanded clones than CD4+ T cells.

Source: CD4+ or CD8+ T cells sorted from blood, taken in a trial of the OX40 agonist ivuxolimab. The J gene is TRBJ2-4, the V gene TRBV11-2, with D possibly being TRBD2 (5 bases). The clonotype comes from an adult with an advanced solid tumor such as melanoma, head and neck, liver or kidney cancer. CDR3 protein: CASSLIGEYLAKNIQYF. CDR3 sequence (DNA): TGTGCCAGCAGCTTAATCGGGGAGTACCTAGCCAAAAACATTCAGTACTTC.